This T cell receptor (beta chain) was sequenced in a study of cytomegalovirus exposure and HLA in healthy donors (dated by TCRdb to the late 2010s). For context, the study as a whole: A later analysis indicated that the 120 or so validation repertoires were generated on the platform also employed for the approximately 700 repertoires of the first cohort. The aim of the study was to test whether cataloging public T cell receptors could identify signatures of past pathogen exposure. Along with the roughly 710-subject first cohort, a separate validation cohort of around 120 different subjects was used. The study combined high-throughput TCR immunosequencing, statistical association of individual TCRs with disease status, and machine learning to predict cytomegalovirus infection status.

Study-wide findings and limitations: According to the authors, the approach could potentially be generalized to other disease states and immunological phenotypes. In both the original and validation cohorts, the classifier was reported to diagnose cytomegalovirus status with high specificity and sensitivity. A total of 150 to 200 TCR beta chains were listed by the study as associated with cytomegalovirus. The validation cohort had no HLA typing available for a later analysis, so co-occurrence within that cohort was assessed over all 120 or so repertoires. In vitro tests confirmed that a few of the cytomegalovirus-associated TCR beta chains recognize cytomegalovirus antigens. Most TCR sequences were observed very rarely across donors, whereas some public TCRs were present in many individuals. Of the cluster scores, around 95% were above 0 in a later analysis, which found that TCRs clustered in the first cohort also tended to co-occur in the approximately 130 validation repertoires.

Separate from the roughly 650-subject first cohort, the validation cohort of roughly 110 subjects was the group to which the donors belonged. The library was produced with the immunoSEQ multiplex PCR assay. The authors' analysis ran thus. A statistical classification framework was developed to diagnose cytomegalovirus status using the catalog of TCR beta chain sequences. This is the immuneACCESS table as TCRdb keeps it, with only in-frame sequences that have V and J called. A part of the clones is gone; compared with another copy, unresolved V genes explain less than half, and the rest is unexplained. D and trimming come from the DNA, and the V and J calls and clone size come from that table. Within this sample are 150,000 to 200,000 clones, with 85% of them counted one time only. The ten largest clones take up roughly 15% of the sample. CDR3 length: 11 amino acids, cysteine to phenylalanine. The read is trimmed to its CDR3 DNA, 33 bases read in frame from base 1. At the junction V is shortened by 0 bases and J by 4 bases, with 4 bases in between. The germline V gene specifies SQVTM as CDR1 and ANQGSEA as CDR2.

About this clone itself: The antigen it binds to is not known. Per-base quality was not reported, and no clone a single base away is much larger than it.

The sequenced material came from PBMCs. The chain is made from TRBV29-1 and TRBJ2-7; the D segment cannot be called with confidence. This sequence originates from a young man in good health and CMV-seropositive. The CDR3 region has the sequence CSVEDSYEQYF. The nucleotide sequence is TGCAGCGTTGAAGACTCTTACGAGCAGTACTTC.